What follows describes a single T cell receptor beta chain. The CDR3 loop spans 15 amino acids. Trimming removed 6 bases from V and 2 bases from J, with 14 bases in between. Germline V gene data show CDR1 as SGHAT and CDR2 as FQNNGV. The entry originates in a study of shared clonotypes between healthy human individuals. Subsets obtained from CD4+ cells comprised CD45RA+ naive and CD45RA-negative memory cells. Original data processing: ImmunoSEQ output lacked quality scores and full-length reads, limiting matched filtering. Profiling relied on immunoSEQ multiplex PCR, and the TCRdb table lists in-frame clones only, not all of them. The D gene and trimming were derived from the DNA, and the V and J assignments and clone size from that table. In the table there are hundreds of thousands of clones, 74% of which are singletons.

This TCR derives from a woman in her twenties or thirties in good health. The sample taken for sequencing was memory CD4+ T cells sorted from blood. As to subset: CD45RA-negative fraction. The V call is TRBV11-2, the J call TRBJ1-3; D unclear. CDR3 DNA sequence: TGTGCCAGCAGGAATCTCGGGGTCGCTGGAAACACCATATATTTT. Encoded protein: CASRNLGVAGNTIYF.